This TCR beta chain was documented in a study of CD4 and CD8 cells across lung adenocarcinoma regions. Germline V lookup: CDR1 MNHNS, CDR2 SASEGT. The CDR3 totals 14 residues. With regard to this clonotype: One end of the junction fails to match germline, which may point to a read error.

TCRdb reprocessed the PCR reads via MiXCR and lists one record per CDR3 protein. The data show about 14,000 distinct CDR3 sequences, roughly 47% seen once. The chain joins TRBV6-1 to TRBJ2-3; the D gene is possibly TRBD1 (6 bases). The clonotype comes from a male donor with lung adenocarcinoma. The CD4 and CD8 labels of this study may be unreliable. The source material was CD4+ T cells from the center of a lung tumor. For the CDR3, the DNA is TGTGCGGGCAGTGGGGGCATTGCGACAGATACCCAGTACTTT. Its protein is CAGSGGIATDTQYF.